The present T cell receptor (beta chain) was sequenced within a study of T cell responses to AZD1222 COVID-19 vaccine. Whole-study results and caveats: As reported, nearly half of all spike-specific TCRs target variant regions that are unmutated. Donors were mostly white British, more females; clonal diversity possibly underestimated.

CDR3 length: 15 residues. Per germline, CDR1 MNHNS and CDR2 SASEGT. Trimming took 2 bases from V and 8 from J, leaving 16 bases between them. Worth noting for this clone: Its antigen is as yet unknown.

Sequencing used immunoSEQ multiplex PCR; TCRdb keeps in-frame clones, though not all of them. The sample lists about 27,000 clones, about nine tenths occurring once. The V gene is TRBV6-1, the J gene TRBJ1-3; D ambiguous. Sequenced here: peripheral blood, sampled 28 days after the second AZD1222 dose. This TCR derives from an adult who received the AZD1222 COVID-19 vaccine. The CDR3: CASSETPQRADTIYF. The CDR3 DNA follows: TGTGCCAGCAGTGAAACCCCACAAAGAGCGGACACCATATATTTT.